These 13 T cell receptor beta chains originate from one sample sequenced in a study of blood T cell repertoires in COVID-19. Here immunoSEQ multiplex PCR was the method, and the copy in TCRdb shows in-frame clones only, minus some. The sample has approximately 270,000 clones, roughly nine tenths seen once. The sequencing sample was made of PBMCs or T cells enriched from blood (not recorded which). The receptors originated from a human donor in a cohort exposed to, infected with or recovered from COVID-19 (not recorded which). The donor label of this sample is uncertain.

The V call is TRBV10-3, the J call TRBJ2-3; 11 nucleotides match TRBD2. The germline V gene encodes CDR1 ENHRY and CDR2 SYGVKD. The CDR3 runs 14 residues. Trimming at V came to 6 bases and at J to 6 bases, leaving 5 bases not matched to a gene. CDR3 nucleotide sequence: TGTGCCATCAGCTTAGCGGGGGGGCTGGATACGCAGTATTTT. This sequence encodes CAISLAGGLDTQYF.

This clone occurred once. The chain has TRBV25-1 and TRBJ1-6; TRBD1 aligns across 9 bases. The CDR3 sequence is 16 residues long. V shed 6 bases, J shed 10 bases, and the junction held 13 bases outside the gene matches. The V gene's germline CDR1 is MGHDK and CDR2 SYGVNS. The DNA for the CDR3 is TGTGCCAGCAGCGTAACAGGGGGCGCCGGAAAGTCACCCCTCCACTTT. Its protein product is CASSVTGGAGKSPLHF.

This clone has more than one count but fewer than ten. The CDR3 reads CASSLGAGDGTEAFF. The CDR3 DNA reads as TGTGCCAGCAGCTTGGGTGCGGGTGATGGCACTGAAGCTTTCTTT. The rearrangement joins TRBV7-3 to TRBJ1-1; D remains ambiguous. Trimming took off 3 bases at V and 4 bases at J, with 15 bases between the two ends. Germline CDR1 reads SGHTA; CDR2 reads FQGTGA. This CDR3 contains 15 residues.

This chain links TRBV3-1 (or the pseudogene TRBV3-2) with TRBJ1-4; 9 bases are shared with TRBD1. V was clipped by 3 bases and J by 6 bases; unmatched bases: 5. The CDR3 is made up of 15 amino acids. Germline CDR1 is LGHDT and CDR2 is YNNKEL (reference sequence). The CDR3 DNA follows: TGTGCCAGCAGCCATACCGGGACAGGGTATGAAAAACTGTTTTTT. Protein sequence: CASSHTGTGYEKLFF.

The chain combines TRBV27 with TRBJ1-3, with a possible D match to TRBD1 (6 bases). CDR1 MNHEY and CDR2 SMNVEV come from the germline V gene (reference sequence). This CDR3 contains 15 residues. Between the trimmed V and J ends, which lost 4 bases and 4 bases, there was a span of 14 bases. As DNA, the CDR3 is TGTGCCAGCAGTTCCAGGGGTTTGGGGGGAAACACCATATATTTT. Amino acid sequence: CASSSRGLGGNTIYF.

This clone is a singleton in its sample. This chain links TRBV15 with TRBJ1-2; TRBD1 matches 8 bases. Trimming took 0 bases from V and 6 from J; bases not matched to a gene: 9. In germline, CDR1 is LNHNV, CDR2 YYDKDF (reference sequence). The CDR3 spans 16 residues. CDR3 amino acids: CATSRDWGGQEHGYTF. Here the CDR3 DNA reads TGTGCCACCAGCAGAGATTGGGGGGGACAGGAGCATGGCTACACCTTC.

This chain uses TRBV30 with TRBJ2-2; TRBD1 might be the D (6 bases). V was cut by 4 bases and J by 8 bases, with 11 bases left in between. The CDR3 totals 12 residues. In germline, CDR1 is GTSNPN, CDR2 SVGIG (reference sequence). The CDR3 loop reads CAWTRQEGELFF. The CDR3 DNA is TGTGCCTGGACCCGACAGGAAGGGGAGCTGTTTTTT.

This clone was detected only once. This sequence joins TRBV5-1 and TRBJ1-3; TRBD1 matches 10 bases. Germline CDR1 reads SGHRS; CDR2 reads YFSETQ. The CDR3 is made up of 15 amino acids. Trimming removed 0 bases from V and 4 bases from J; junction bases left unmatched: 1. The CDR3 reads CASSLEGQGGNTIYF. The CDR3 coding sequence is TGCGCCAGCAGCTTGGAGGGACAGGGGGGAAACACCATATATTTT.

The chain has TRBV9 and TRBJ1-1, with a tentative D call TRBD1 (5 bases). CDR3 length equals 14 residues. Deletions cut 0 bases from V and 4 bases from J, with 10 bases between. Germline lookup yields CDR1 SGDLS and CDR2 YYNGEE. CDR3 protein: CASSVDPGGTEAFF. DNA for the CDR3: TGTGCCAGCAGCGTAGATCCCGGGGGCACTGAAGCTTTCTTT.

The gene calls are TRBV2 and TRBJ1-3; TRBD1 agrees at 7 bases. The CDR3 is made up of 14 amino acids. CDR1 and CDR2 (germline): SNHLY, FYNNEI. V lost 6 bases to trimming and J lost 4 bases; unmatched junction nucleotides: 6. The CDR3 nucleotides read TGTGCCAGCAGCCTGACAGGGACAGGAAACACCATATATTTT. Translation gives CASSLTGTGNTIYF.

The V call is TRBV24-1, the J call TRBJ1-1; weak D call: TRBD1 (5 bases). V lost 1 base and J 4 bases, leaving 9 bases between the germline ends. The CDR3 is made up of 14 amino acids. Germline CDR1 reads KGHDR; CDR2 reads SFDVKD. The CDR3 DNA reads TGTGCCACCAGTGATTTATCGCAGGGCACTGAAGCTTTCTTT. Its translation: CATSDLSQGTEAFF.

The chain uses TRBV3-1 (or the pseudogene TRBV3-2) and TRBJ2-7; 7 bases align to TRBD2. Germline CDR1 reads LGHDT; CDR2 reads YNNKEL (reference sequence). The CDR3 has 14 amino acids. With V trimmed by 2 bases and J by 5 bases, 6 bases remained unmatched. CDR3 amino acids: CASSQKGRANEQYF. CDR3 bases: TGTGCCAGCAGCCAAAAGGGGAGGGCGAACGAGCAGTACTTC.

This chain connects TRBV28 to TRBJ1-5, with 8 nucleotides matching TRBD1. Germline trimming cut 4 bases from V and 4 bases from J; bases unmatched to any gene: 9. The V gene's germline CDR1 is MDHEN and CDR2 SYDVKM. The CDR3 is 16 residues long. CDR3 bases: TGTGCCAGCAGTTCTATCGGGACAGGCTATAATCAGCCCCAGCATTTT. It yields the protein CASSSIGTGYNQPQHF. The variable domain in full, with the rest retrieved from reference TRBV28 and TRBJ1-5, is DVKVTQSSRYLVKRTGEKVFLECVQDMDHENMFWYRQDPGLGLRLIYFSYDVKMKEKGDIPEGYSVSREKKERFSLILESASTNQTSMYLCASSSIGTGYNQPQHFGDGTRLSIL.